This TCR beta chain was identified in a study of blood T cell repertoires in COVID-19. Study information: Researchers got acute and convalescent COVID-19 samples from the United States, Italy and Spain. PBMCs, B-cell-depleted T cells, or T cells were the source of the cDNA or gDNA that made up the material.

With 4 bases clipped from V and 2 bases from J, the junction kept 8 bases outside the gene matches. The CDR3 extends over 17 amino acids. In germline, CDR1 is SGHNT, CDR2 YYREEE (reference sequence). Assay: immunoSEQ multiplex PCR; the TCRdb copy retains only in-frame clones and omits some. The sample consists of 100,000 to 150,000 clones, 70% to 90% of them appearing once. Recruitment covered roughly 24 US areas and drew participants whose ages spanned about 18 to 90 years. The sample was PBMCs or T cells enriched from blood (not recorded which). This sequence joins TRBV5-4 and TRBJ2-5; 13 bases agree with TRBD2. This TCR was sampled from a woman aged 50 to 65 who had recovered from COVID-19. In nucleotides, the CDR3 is TGTGCCAGCAGCCCCCAACGGACTAGCGGGGGACAAGAGACCCAGTACTTC. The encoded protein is CASSPQRTSGGQETQYF. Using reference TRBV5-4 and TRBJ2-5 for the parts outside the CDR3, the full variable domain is ETGVTQSPTHLIKTRGQQVTLRCSSQSGHNTVSWYQQALGQGPQFIFQYYREEENGRGNFPPRFSGLQFPNYSSELNVNALELDDSALYLCASSPQRTSGGQETQYFGPGTRLLVL.